Shown below are 8 T cell receptor beta chains from a single sample sequenced in a study of identical twins. TCRdb itself ran the 5' RACE reads through MiXCR, one entry per CDR3 protein. Here the sample spans 1.5 million to 2 million distinct CDR3 sequences, 25% to 35% being singletons. The sample comprised cord blood. The origin of the receptors is a newborn girl in good health.

This clonotype was detected only once. The CDR3 loop is CSVVGDRGSNYGYTF. The CDR3 DNA is TGCAGCGTTGTGGGAGACAGGGGATCTAACTATGGCTACACCTTC. The V gene is TRBV29-1, the J gene TRBJ1-2; TRBD1 matches at 8 bases. The germline CDR1 and CDR2 sequences are SQVTM and ANQGSEA. After removal of 4 bases from V and 0 bases from J, the junction contained 7 bases not matched to a gene. The length of the CDR3 is 15 residues.

The V gene is TRBV7-9, the J gene TRBJ1-1, with a tentative D call TRBD1 (6 bases). Germline V gene lookup returns CDR1 SEHNR and CDR2 FQNEAQ (reference sequence). CDR3 size: 14 residues. Trimming removed 6 bases at V and 5 bases at J, with 16 bases between. The CDR3 nucleotides are TGTGCCAGCAGGGAACAGGGATCGGTGACTGAAGCTTTCTTT. Protein: CASREQGSVTEAFF. Full variable domain (remainder filled in from reference TRBV7-9 and TRBJ1-1): DTGVSQNPRHKITKRGQNVTFRCDPISEHNRLYWYRQTLGQGPEFLTYFQNEAQLEKSRLLSDRFSAERPKGSFSTLEIQRTEQGDSAMYLCASREQGSVTEAFFGQGTRLTVV.

This chain joins TRBV6-2 or TRBV6-3 and TRBJ2-3, with 11 bases identical to TRBD2. This CDR3 is 17 amino acids long. Germline V CDR1 and CDR2: MNHEY, SVGEGT. With V trimmed by 2 bases and J by 1 base, 5 bases remained unmatched. The CDR3 region is CASSYGGLAERTDTQYF. The CDR3 DNA sequence: TGTGCCAGCAGTTACGGGGGACTAGCGGAGCGCACAGATACGCAGTATTTT.

Points on this clonotype: The junction and the germline gene differ at one end; a read error may be behind it. V is TRBV10-1 and J is TRBJ2-3; D might be TRBD2 (5 bases). Germline-derived CDR1 and CDR2 are WNHNN and SYGVQD (reference sequence). This CDR3 is built from 15 residues. CDR3 sequence: CASISKLDRGDMQYF. In DNA, the CDR3 is TGCGCCAGCATCTCTAAACTAGATCGGGGAGATATGCAGTATTTT.

V usage is TRBV27 and J usage is TRBJ1-1; 8 bases fit TRBD1. Germline V gene data show CDR1 as MNHEY and CDR2 as SMNVEV (reference sequence). J was trimmed by 7 bases and V by 6 bases; bases with no gene match: 1. This CDR3 comprises 11 residues. The CDR3 spells CASRDRVEAFF. In DNA, the CDR3 is TGTGCCAGCAGGGACAGGGTTGAAGCTTTCTTT.

V gene TRBV21-1 combines with J gene TRBJ1-4; the table assigns TRBD1, which was not confirmed against the DNA. TRBV21-1 is labeled a pseudogene. The length of the CDR3 is 14 residues. The CDR3: CASSKGGRNEKLFF. CDR3 DNA sequence: TGTGCCAGCAGCAAAGGGGGCCGGAATGAAAAACTGTTTTTT.

This clonotype was detected a few times. The chain joins TRBV2 to TRBJ1-4, with D possibly being TRBD1 (6 bases). Trimming removed 1 base from V and 8 bases from J, with 11 bases in between. Germline V gives CDR1 SNHLY, CDR2 FYNNEI. The CDR3 runs to 14 residues. CDR3 in DNA: TGTGCCAGCAGTGAAGGGTCAGGGGTAGAAAAACTGTTTTTT. This gives the protein CASSEGSGVEKLFF.

This clonotype appeared a few times. V is TRBV7-9 and J is TRBJ2-1, with D perhaps matching TRBD2 (6 bases). V was shortened by 8 bases and J by 7 bases, with 15 bases between the two germline ends. Per the germline V gene, CDR1 is SEHNR and CDR2 is FQNEAQ (reference sequence). CDR3 length: 13 amino acids. CDR3 nucleotide sequence: TGTGCCAGCTTCCCTTCTAGCGTGAATGAGCAGTTCTTC. Protein product: CASFPSSVNEQFF.